This T cell receptor beta chain appears in the sequencing data of a study of T cell responses to AZD1222 COVID-19 vaccine. Study results and caveats: It was only six AZD1222 recipients who were seropositive at baseline.

The CDR3 has 16 residues. Germline assignment: CDR1 SGHDT and CDR2 YYEEEE. V lost 0 bases to trimming and J lost 7 bases, with 19 bases between them. The table came from immunoSEQ multiplex PCR; TCRdb's copy has only in-frame clones and leaves some out. In the table there are approximately 100,000 clones, approximately 91% of which are singletons. Points on this clone: Its matching antigen is unknown.

This specimen was peripheral blood, taken on day 0 of AZD1222 vaccination. The chain couples TRBV5-6 to TRBJ1-2; a weak D match, TRBD1 (5 bases). The TCR originated in an adult in good health. The CDR3 region is CASSLALLSGARGYTF. The CDR3 region has the DNA TGTGCCAGCAGCTTGGCCCTATTGTCCGGGGCACGTGGCTACACCTTC.